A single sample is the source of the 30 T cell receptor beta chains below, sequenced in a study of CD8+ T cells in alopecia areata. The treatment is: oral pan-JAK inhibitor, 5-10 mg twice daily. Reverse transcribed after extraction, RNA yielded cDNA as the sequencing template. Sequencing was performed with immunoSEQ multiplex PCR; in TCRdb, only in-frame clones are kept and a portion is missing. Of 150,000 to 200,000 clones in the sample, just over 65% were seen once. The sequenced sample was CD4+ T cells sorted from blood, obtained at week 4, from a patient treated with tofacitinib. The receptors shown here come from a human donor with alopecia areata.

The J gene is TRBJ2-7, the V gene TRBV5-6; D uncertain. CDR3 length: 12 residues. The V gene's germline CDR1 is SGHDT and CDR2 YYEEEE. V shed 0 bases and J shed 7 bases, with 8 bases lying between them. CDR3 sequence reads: CASSLVKGEQYF. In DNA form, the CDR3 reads TGTGCCAGCAGCTTGGTGAAGGGTGAGCAGTACTTC.

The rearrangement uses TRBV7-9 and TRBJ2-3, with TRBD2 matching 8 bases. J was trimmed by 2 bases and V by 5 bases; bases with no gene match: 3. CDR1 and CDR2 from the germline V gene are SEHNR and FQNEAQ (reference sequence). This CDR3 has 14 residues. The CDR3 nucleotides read TGTGCCAGCAGCCGAGCGGGGGCCACAGATACGCAGTATTTT. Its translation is CASSRAGATDTQYF.

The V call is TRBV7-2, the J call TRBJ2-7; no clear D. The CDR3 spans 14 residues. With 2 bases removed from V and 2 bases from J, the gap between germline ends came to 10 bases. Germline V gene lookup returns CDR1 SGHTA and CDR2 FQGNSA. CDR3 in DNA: TGTGCCAGCAGCTTAATATGGAGTACCTACGAGCAGTACTTC. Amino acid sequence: CASSLIWSTYEQYF.

DNA for the CDR3: TGTGCCAGCGGCGTGGGACAGGGGTCAGAGACCCAGTACTTC. This sequence encodes CASGVGQGSETQYF. The chain joins TRBV25-1 to TRBJ2-5, with 10 bases fitting TRBD1. V lost 8 bases to trimming and J lost 4 bases; unmatched junction nucleotides: 7. This CDR3 spans 14 amino acids. Germline CDR1 MGHDK, CDR2 SYGVNS. Looking up the rest from reference TRBV25-1 and TRBJ2-5 gives the full variable domain: EADIYQTPRYLVIGTGKKITLECSQTMGHDKMYWYQQDPGMELHLIHYSYGVNSTEKGDLSSESTVSRIRTEHFPLTLESARPSHTSQYLCASGVGQGSETQYFGPGTRLLVL.

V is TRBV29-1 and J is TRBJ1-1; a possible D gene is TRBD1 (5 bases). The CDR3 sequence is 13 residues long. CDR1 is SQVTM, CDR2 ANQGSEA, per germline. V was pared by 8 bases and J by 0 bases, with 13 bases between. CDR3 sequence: CSTGQGMNTEAFF. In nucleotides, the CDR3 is TGCAGCACTGGCCAGGGAATGAACACTGAAGCTTTCTTT.

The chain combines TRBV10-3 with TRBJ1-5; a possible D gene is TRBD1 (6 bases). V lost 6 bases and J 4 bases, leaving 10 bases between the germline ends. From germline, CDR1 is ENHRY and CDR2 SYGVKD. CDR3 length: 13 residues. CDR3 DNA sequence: TGTGCCATCAGCCTTGACAGGAATCAGCCCCAGCATTTT. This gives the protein CAISLDRNQPQHF.

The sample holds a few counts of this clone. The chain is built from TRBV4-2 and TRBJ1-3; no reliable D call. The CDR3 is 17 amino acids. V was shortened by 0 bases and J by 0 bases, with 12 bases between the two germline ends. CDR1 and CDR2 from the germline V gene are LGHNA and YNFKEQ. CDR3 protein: CASSQDIGYGSGNTIYF. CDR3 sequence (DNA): TGTGCCAGCAGCCAAGATATCGGGTACGGCTCTGGAAACACCATATATTTT.

The CDR3 DNA reads as TGTGCCAGCAGTGATTTGTCTTCCACAGATACGCAGTATTTT. This sequence encodes CASSDLSSTDTQYF. The rearrangement links TRBV25-1 to TRBJ2-3; D is undetermined. The CDR3 covers 14 residues. CDR1 is MGHDK, CDR2 SYGVNS, per germline. Trimming took 3 bases from V and 2 from J, leaving 9 bases between them.

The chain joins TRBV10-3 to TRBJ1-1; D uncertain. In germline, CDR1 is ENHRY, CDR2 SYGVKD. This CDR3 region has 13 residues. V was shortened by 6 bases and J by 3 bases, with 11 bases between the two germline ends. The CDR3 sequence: CAIRSTADTEAFF. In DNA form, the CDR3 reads TGTGCCATCAGGTCCACGGCGGACACTGAAGCTTTCTTT.

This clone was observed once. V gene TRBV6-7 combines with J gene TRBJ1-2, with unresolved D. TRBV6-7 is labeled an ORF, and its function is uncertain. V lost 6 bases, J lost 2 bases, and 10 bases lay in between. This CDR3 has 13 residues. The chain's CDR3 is CASRLYKNYGYTF. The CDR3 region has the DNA TGTGCCAGCAGATTGTACAAAAACTATGGCTACACCTTC.

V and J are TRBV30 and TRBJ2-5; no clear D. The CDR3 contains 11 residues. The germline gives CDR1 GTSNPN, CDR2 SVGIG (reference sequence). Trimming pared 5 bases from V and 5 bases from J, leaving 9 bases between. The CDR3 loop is CAWRSFETQYF. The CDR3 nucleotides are TGTGCCTGGCGCTCCTTCGAGACCCAGTACTTC.

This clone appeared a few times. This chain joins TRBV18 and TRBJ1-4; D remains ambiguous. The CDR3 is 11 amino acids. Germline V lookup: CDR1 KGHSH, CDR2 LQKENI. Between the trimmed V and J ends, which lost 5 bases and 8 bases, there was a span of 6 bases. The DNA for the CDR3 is TGTGCCAGCTCAGGTCCCGAAAAACTGTTTTTT. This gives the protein CASSGPEKLFF.

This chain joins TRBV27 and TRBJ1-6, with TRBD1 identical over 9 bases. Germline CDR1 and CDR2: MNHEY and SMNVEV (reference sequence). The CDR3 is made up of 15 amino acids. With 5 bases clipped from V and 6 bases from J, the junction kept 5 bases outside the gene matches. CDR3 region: CASSAPGQGNSPLHF. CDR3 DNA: TGTGCCAGCAGTGCTCCGGGACAGGGTAATTCACCCCTCCACTTT.

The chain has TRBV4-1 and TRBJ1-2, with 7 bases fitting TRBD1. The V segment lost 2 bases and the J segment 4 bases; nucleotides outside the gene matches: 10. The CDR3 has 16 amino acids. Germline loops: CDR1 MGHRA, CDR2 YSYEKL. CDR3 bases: TGCGCCAGCAGCCAATGGAATCCAGGGGGTGGCTATGGCTACACCTTC. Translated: CASSQWNPGGGYGYTF.

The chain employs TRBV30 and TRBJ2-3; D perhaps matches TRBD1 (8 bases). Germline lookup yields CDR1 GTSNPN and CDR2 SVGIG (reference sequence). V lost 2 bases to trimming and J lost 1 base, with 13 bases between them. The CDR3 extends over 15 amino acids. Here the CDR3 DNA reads TGTGCCTGGAGTAGGACAGGGAGGGGCACAGATACGCAGTATTTT. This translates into CAWSRTGRGTDTQYF. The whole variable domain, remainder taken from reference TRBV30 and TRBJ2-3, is SQTIHQWPATLVQPVGSPLSLECTVEGTSNPNLYWYRQAAGRGLQLLFYSVGIGQISSEVPQNLSASRPQDRQFILSSKKLLLSDSGFYLCAWSRTGRGTDTQYFGPGTRLTVL.

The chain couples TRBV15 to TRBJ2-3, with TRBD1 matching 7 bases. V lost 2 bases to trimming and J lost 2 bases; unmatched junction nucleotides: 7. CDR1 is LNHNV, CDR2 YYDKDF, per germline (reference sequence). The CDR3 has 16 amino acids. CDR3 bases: TGTGCCACCAGCAGACATCGGACAGGACTCACAGATACGCAGTATTTT. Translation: CATSRHRTGLTDTQYF. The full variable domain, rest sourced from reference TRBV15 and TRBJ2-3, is DAMVIQNPRYQVTQFGKPVTLSCSQTLNHNVMYWYQQKSSQAPKLLFHYYDKDFNNEADTPDNFQSRRPNTSFCFLDIRSPGLGDTAMYLCATSRHRTGLTDTQYFGPGTRLTVL.

CDR3 in DNA: TGCAGCGCCTCATGGGGACTAGCGGGGATCGAGCAGTACTTC. Protein product: CSASWGLAGIEQYF. The chain couples TRBV29-1 to TRBJ2-7; 13 bases are shared with TRBD2. The germline gives CDR1 SQVTM, CDR2 ANQGSEA. The V and J ends lost 7 bases and 6 bases, in that order; junction bases with no gene match: 9. The CDR3 totals 14 residues.

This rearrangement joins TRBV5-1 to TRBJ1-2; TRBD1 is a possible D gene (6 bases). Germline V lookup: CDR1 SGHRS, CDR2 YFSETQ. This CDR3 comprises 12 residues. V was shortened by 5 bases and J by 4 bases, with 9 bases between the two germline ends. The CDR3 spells CASSAGAYGYTF. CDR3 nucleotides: TGCGCCAGCAGTGCAGGGGCCTATGGCTACACCTTC.

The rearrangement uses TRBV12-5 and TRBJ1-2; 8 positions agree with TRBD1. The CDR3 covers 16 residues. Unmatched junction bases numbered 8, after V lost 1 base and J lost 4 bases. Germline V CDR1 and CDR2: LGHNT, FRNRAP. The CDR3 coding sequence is TGTGCTAGTGGTTTGGCGACAGGGGTTGGTGCCTATGGCTACACCTTC. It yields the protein CASGLATGVGAYGYTF.

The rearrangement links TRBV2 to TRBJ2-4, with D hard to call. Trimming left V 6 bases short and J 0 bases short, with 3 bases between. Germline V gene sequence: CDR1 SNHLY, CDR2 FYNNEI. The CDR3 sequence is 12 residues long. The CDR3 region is CASRAAKNIQYF. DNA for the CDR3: TGTGCCAGCAGGGCAGCCAAAAACATTCAGTACTTC.

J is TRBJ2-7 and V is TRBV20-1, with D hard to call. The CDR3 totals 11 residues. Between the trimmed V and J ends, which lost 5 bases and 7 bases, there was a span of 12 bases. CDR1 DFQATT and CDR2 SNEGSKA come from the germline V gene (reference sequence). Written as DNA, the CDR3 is TGCAGTGCTGATTCCACTGGAGAGCAGTACTTC. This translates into CSADSTGEQYF.

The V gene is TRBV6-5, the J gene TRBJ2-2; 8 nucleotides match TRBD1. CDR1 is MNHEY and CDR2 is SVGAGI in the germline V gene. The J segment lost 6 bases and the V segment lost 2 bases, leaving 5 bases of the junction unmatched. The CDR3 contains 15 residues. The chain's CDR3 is CASSYADRESGELFF. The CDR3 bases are TGTGCCAGCAGTTACGCGGACAGGGAATCCGGGGAGCTGTTTTTT.

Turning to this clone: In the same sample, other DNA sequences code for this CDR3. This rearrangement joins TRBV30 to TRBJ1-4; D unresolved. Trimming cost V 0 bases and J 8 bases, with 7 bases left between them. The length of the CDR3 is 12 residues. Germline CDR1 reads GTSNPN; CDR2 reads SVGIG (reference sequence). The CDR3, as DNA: TGTGCCTGGAGTGTAACCGGGGAAAAACTGTTTTTT. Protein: CAWSVTGEKLFF.

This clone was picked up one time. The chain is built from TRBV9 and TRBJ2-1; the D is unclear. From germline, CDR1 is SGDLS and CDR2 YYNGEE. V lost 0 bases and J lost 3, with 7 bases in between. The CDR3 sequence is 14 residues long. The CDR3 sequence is CASSVGAFYNEQFF. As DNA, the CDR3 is TGTGCCAGCAGCGTAGGAGCATTCTACAATGAGCAGTTCTTC. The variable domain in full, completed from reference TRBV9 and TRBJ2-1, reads DSGVTQTPKHLITATGQRVTLRCSPRSGDLSVYWYQQSLDQGLQFLIQYYNGEERAKGNILERFSAQQFPDLHSELNLSSLELGDSALYFCASSVGAFYNEQFFGPGTRLTVL.

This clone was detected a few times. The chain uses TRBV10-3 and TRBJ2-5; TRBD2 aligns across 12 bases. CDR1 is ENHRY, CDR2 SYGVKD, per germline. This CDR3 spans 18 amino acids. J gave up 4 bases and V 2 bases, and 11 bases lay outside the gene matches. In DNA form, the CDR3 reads TGTGCCATCAGTGAGCCAAAGGTCGGACTAGCGGGGAGAGAGACCCAGTACTTC. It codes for CAISEPKVGLAGRETQYF.

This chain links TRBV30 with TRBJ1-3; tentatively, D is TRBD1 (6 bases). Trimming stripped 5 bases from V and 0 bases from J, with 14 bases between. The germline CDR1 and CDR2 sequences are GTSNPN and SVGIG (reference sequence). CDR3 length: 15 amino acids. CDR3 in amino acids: CAWYGTRSSGNTIYF. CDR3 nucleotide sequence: TGTGCCTGGTACGGGACACGGAGCTCTGGAAACACCATATATTTT.

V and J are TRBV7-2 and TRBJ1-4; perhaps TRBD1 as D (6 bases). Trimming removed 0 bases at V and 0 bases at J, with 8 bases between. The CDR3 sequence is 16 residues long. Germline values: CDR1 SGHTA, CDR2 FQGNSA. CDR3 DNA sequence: TGTGCCAGCAGCTTAGCGGGGGCAGCAACTAATGAAAAACTGTTTTTT. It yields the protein CASSLAGAATNEKLFF.

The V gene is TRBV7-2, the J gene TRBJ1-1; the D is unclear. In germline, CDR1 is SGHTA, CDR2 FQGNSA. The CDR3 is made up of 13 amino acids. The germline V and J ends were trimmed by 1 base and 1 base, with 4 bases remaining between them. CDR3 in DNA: TGTGCCAGCAGCTTAGGGGCGAACACTGAAGCTTTCTTT. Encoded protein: CASSLGANTEAFF.

The CDR3 region has the DNA TGTGCCTGGAGTGCTACAGGCAGGATGAACACTGAAGCTTTCTTT. Its protein is CAWSATGRMNTEAFF. The gene calls are TRBV30 and TRBJ1-1; weak D call: TRBD1 (5 bases). The CDR3 sequence is 15 residues long. V lost 1 base to trimming and J lost 0 bases, with 12 bases between them. Looked up from germline, CDR1 is GTSNPN and CDR2 is SVGIG (reference sequence). Full variable domain (missing parts from reference TRBV30 and TRBJ1-1): SQTIHQWPATLVQPVGSPLSLECTVEGTSNPNLYWYRQAAGRGLQLLFYSVGIGQISSEVPQNLSASRPQDRQFILSSKKLLLSDSGFYLCAWSATGRMNTEAFFGQGTRLTVV.

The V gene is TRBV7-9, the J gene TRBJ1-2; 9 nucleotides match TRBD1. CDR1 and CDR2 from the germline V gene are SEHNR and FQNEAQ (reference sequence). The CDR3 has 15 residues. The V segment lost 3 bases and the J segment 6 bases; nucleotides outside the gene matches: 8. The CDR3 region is CASSFGGQGFHGYTF. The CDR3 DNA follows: TGTGCCAGCAGCTTTGGGGGACAGGGATTCCATGGCTACACCTTC. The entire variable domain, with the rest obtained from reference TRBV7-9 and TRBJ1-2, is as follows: DTGVSQNPRHKITKRGQNVTFRCDPISEHNRLYWYRQTLGQGPEFLTYFQNEAQLEKSRLLSDRFSAERPKGSFSTLEIQRTEQGDSAMYLCASSFGGQGFHGYTFGSGTRLTVV.